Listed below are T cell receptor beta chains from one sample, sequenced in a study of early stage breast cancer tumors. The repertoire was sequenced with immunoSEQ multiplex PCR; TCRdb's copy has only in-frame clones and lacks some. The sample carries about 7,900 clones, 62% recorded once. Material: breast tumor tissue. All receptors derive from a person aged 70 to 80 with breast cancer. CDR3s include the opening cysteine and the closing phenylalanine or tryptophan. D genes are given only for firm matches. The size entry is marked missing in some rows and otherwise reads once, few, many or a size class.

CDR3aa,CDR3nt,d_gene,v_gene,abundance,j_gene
CASSSLQGIETQYF,TGCGCCAGCAGCTCCTTACAGGGGATCGAGACCCAGTACTTC,TRBD1,TRBV5-1,.,TRBJ2-5
CASSIQGAPNSPLHF,TGTGCCAGTAGTATCCAGGGGGCTCCTAATTCACCCCTCCACTTT,TRBD1,TRBV19,.,TRBJ1-6
CASKRVVDSNQPQHF,TGTGCCAGCAAGAGGGTAGTGGATAGCAATCAGCCCCAGCATTTT,.,TRBV6-5,.,TRBJ1-5
CASSRRGEGYNEQFF,TGTGCCAGCAGTCGTCGAGGGGAGGGCTACAATGAGCAGTTCTTC,TRBD2,TRBV13,once,TRBJ2-1
CASSLVQGEAFF,TGTGCCAGCAGCTTGGTTCAGGGGGAAGCTTTCTTT,.,TRBV5-6,.,TRBJ1-1
CASGLRTGGNEKLFF,TGTGCTAGTGGTTTAAGGACAGGGGGAAATGAAAAACTGTTTTTT,TRBD1,TRBV12-5,.,TRBJ1-4
CASSSGQLNQPQHF,TGTGCCAGCAGCTCGGGACAACTCAATCAGCCCCAGCATTTT,.,TRBV7-9,few,TRBJ1-5
CASSTMYEQYF,TGTGCCAGCAGTACTATGTACGAGCAGTACTTC,.,TRBV6-1,few,TRBJ2-7
CASSLVAGNNQPQHF,TGCGCCAGCAGCTTGGTGGCAGGGAACAATCAGCCCCAGCATTTT,.,TRBV5-1,.,TRBJ1-5
CASGFRPILAGESGELFF,TGTGCTAGTGGTTTCCGCCCAATACTAGCGGGGGAATCCGGGGAGCTGTTTTTT,TRBD2,TRBV12-5,.,TRBJ2-2
CASSLSPTGLGNTIYF,TGTGCCAGCAGTTTATCCCCGACAGGGTTGGGAAACACCATATATTTT,TRBD1,TRBV27,.,TRBJ1-3
CASSSGLRADTQYF,TGTGCCAGCAGCTCGGGACTACGCGCAGATACGCAGTATTTT,TRBD2,TRBV7-3,.,TRBJ2-3
CASSGGLALSTDTQYF,TGTGCCAGCAGTGGTGGACTAGCGCTTAGCACAGATACGCAGTATTTT,TRBD2,TRBV6-1,.,TRBJ2-3
CATTTSGGANEQFF,TGTGCCACCACCACTAGCGGGGGGGCCAATGAGCAGTTCTTC,TRBD2,TRBV18,.,TRBJ2-1
CASMSAGTHGYTF,TGTGCCAGTATGTCAGCGGGTACCCATGGCTACACCTTC,.,TRBV27,.,TRBJ1-2
CASSAGTGPGTQYF,TGCGCCAGCAGCGCCGGGACAGGCCCAGGGACCCAGTACTTC,TRBD1,TRBV5-1,.,TRBJ2-5
CSVDRASTDTQYF,TGCAGCGTGGACAGGGCTAGCACAGATACGCAGTATTTT,TRBD1,TRBV29-1,.,TRBJ2-3
CASRSQAGGGETQYF,TGTGCCAGCAGAAGTCAAGCGGGGGGGGGAGAGACCCAGTACTTC,TRBD2,TRBV2,.,TRBJ2-5
CATRQGGGNTIYF,TGTGCCACCCGACAGGGGGGAGGAAACACCATATATTTT,TRBD1,TRBV6-1,.,TRBJ1-3
CASTTLGQMSTDTQYF,TGCGCCAGCACCACGCTAGGACAGATGAGCACAGATACGCAGTATTTT,.,TRBV5-1,.,TRBJ2-3
CASSLSYNEQFF,TGTGCCAGCAGCCTCTCCTACAATGAGCAGTTCTTC,.,TRBV7-8,.,TRBJ2-1
CASSSSLEPQHF,TGTGCCAGCAGCTCGTCGCTAGAGCCCCAGCATTTT,.,TRBV7-8,.,TRBJ1-5
CASSRQGWGETQYF,TGCGCCAGCAGTCGACAGGGTTGGGGAGAGACCCAGTACTTC,TRBD1,TRBV5-1,.,TRBJ2-5
CSVDTGGSNYGYTF,TGCAGCGTTGATACTGGGGGCTCTAACTATGGCTACACCTTC,.,TRBV29-1,.,TRBJ1-2
CASSQGRTQYF,TGTGCCAGCAGCCAAGGGAGGACGCAGTATTTT,.,TRBV4-2,.,TRBJ2-3
CATSSQGGAGELFF,TGTGCCACCTCTTCGCAGGGAGGTGCCGGGGAGCTGTTTTTT,.,TRBV28,.,TRBJ2-2
CASSQEPGVINNEQFF,TGCGCCAGCAGCCAAGAGCCCGGGGTTATAAACAATGAGCAGTTCTTC,.,TRBV4-1,once,TRBJ2-1